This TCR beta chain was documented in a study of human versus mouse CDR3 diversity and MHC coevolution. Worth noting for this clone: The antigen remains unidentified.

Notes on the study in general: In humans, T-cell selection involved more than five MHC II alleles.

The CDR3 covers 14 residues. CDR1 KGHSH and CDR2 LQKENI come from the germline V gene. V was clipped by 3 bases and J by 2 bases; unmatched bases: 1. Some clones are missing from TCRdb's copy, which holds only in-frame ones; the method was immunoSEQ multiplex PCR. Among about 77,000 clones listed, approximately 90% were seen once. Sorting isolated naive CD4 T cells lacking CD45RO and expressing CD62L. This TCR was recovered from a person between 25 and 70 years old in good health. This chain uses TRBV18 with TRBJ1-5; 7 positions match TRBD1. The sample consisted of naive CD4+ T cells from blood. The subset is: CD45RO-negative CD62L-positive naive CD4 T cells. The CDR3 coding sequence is TGTGCCAGCTCACCTGACAGGGGCAATCAGCCCCAGCATTTT. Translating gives CASSPDRGNQPQHF.